The 10 T cell receptor beta chains below were found in one sample sequenced in a study of tumor and adjacent non-tumor tissue in lung cancer. A modified ARM-PCR protocol with three rounds of nested PCR amplified TCRbeta. TCRdb called the multiplex PCR reads again in MiXCR, with one record for every CDR3 protein. This sample has roughly 70,000 distinct CDR3 sequences, with approximately 71% found just once. RNA was extracted from bulk tissue without any cell sorting. The normal lung tissue was taken more than 3 cm from the tumor edge. What was sequenced was distant non-tumor lung tissue. These receptors originate from a woman aged 45-59 years with non-small cell lung cancer.

With regard to this clonotype: It may be a read error: a sequence one base away is much more abundant. The rearrangement uses TRBV20-1 and TRBJ2-5, with 7 bases identical to TRBD2. V gave up 6 bases and J gave up 5 bases; unmatched junction bases: 6. The CDR3 covers 12 residues. Germline CDR1 and CDR2: DFQATT and SNEGSKA (reference sequence). Here the CDR3 DNA reads TGCAGTGCAAATGCGGGAGTGGAGACCCAGTACTTC. It yields the protein CSANAGVETQYF.

Only one count was recorded for this clonotype. A much larger clone is a single base away; this may be a read error. V usage is TRBV4-3 and J usage is TRBJ1-2; no firm D call. Between the trimmed V and J ends, which lost 4 bases and 0 bases, there was a span of 18 bases. This CDR3 is 17 amino acids long. Germline lookup yields CDR1 LGHNA and CDR2 YSLEER. The CDR3 DNA follows: TGCGCCAGCAGCCTCAAAGCTGCGAGGTCTCCTAACTATGGCTACACCTTC. Translated, it gives CASSLKAARSPNYGYTF.

Of note for this clonotype: One end of the junction is discordant with germline, which a read error may explain. V gene TRBV6-1 combines with J gene TRBJ2-2, with TRBD1 as a possible D gene (5 bases). The CDR3 is 14 amino acids. CDR1 MNHNS and CDR2 SASEGT come from the germline V gene. The DNA of the CDR3 is TGTGCCAGCAGTGAACAGGGAACCACCAGGGAGCTGTTTTTT. This translates into CASSEQGTTRELFF.

This chain joins TRBV12-3 or TRBV12-4 and TRBJ2-2; 8 bases match TRBD2. The CDR3 spans 14 residues. Germline trimming cut 4 bases from V and 6 bases from J; bases unmatched to any gene: 4. The CDR3 region has the DNA TGTGCCAGCAGTTGGGGGACTAGATCCGGGGAGCTGTTTTTT. It encodes CASSWGTRSGELFF.

Regarding this clonotype: Mismatch with germline at one junction end may stem from a read error. The V call is TRBV20-1, the J call TRBJ2-5; D remains unclear. Germline loops: CDR1 DFQATT, CDR2 SNEGSKA (reference sequence). The CDR3 is 11 residues long. CDR3 bases: TGCAGTGCTAGTATTTCGTTGACCCGGTATTTC. Translating it yields CSASISLTRYF.

Of note for this clonotype: No conserved phenylalanine or tryptophan ends this CDR3, so it is likely a read error. No DNA is shown, since the ends of the CDR3 on it are uncertain; the CDR3 is the one TCRdb lists. This rearrangement joins TRBV11-2 to TRBJ2-3; whether TRBD2, the table's D call, matches the DNA was not checked. The CDR3 length equals 17 residues, ends included. CDR1 SGHAT and CDR2 FQNNGV come from the germline V gene. CDR3 loop: CASSPPGLAGVTDTQYL.

This clonotype was found once. This may come from a read error, since a much larger clone is one base off. The V call is TRBV6-1, the J call TRBJ2-7; the match to TRBD1 covers 7 bases. Per the germline V gene, CDR1 is MNHNS and CDR2 is SASEGT. This CDR3 comprises 11 residues. The CDR3: CVSPTGNEQYF. The DNA of the CDR3 is TGTGTCAGTCCGACAGGGAACGAGCAGTACTTC.

This clonotype was picked up one time. This rearrangement joins TRBV20-1 to TRBJ2-7; D is ambiguous. V was pared by 5 bases and J by 4 bases, with 12 bases between. The CDR3 has 12 amino acids. Germline V gene lookup returns CDR1 DFQATT and CDR2 SNEGSKA (reference sequence). This CDR3 is CSAEGAFYEQYF. The DNA for the CDR3 is TGCAGTGCTGAAGGCGCCTTTTACGAGCAGTACTTC.

The chain uses TRBV29-1 and TRBJ2-3, with D perhaps being TRBD1 or TRBD2 (6 bases each). CDR1 and CDR2 from the germline V gene are SQVTM and ANQGSEA. V shed 6 bases and J shed 6 bases, with 16 bases lying between them. The CDR3 totals 13 residues. The CDR3 region is CSVGIRGRDTQYF. CDR3 sequence (DNA): TGCAGCGTAGGGATTCGGGGGCGGGATACGCAGTATTTT.

About this clonotype: Mismatch with germline at one junction end may stem from a read error. The chain combines TRBV12-3 or TRBV12-4 with TRBJ2-3; 10 bases match TRBD2. The CDR3 totals 17 residues. CDR3 amino acids: CASSSGGLATSTDTQYF. The CDR3 nucleotides are TGTGCCAGCAGTTCAGGGGGACTAGCGACTAGCACAGATACACAGTATTTT.